This T cell receptor beta chain is drawn from a study of metastatic and nonmetastatic thyroid tumors. Study information: Repertoires from malignant and benign thyroid patients were compared across blood and tumor or nodule tissue.

Concerning this clone itself: Its antigen remains unidentified. Lacking the conserved final phenylalanine or tryptophan, this CDR3 likely reflects a read error.

V trimming: 1 base; J trimming: 11 bases; junction bases outside the gene matches: 4. The CDR3 consists of 13 residues. Germline V CDR1 and CDR2: GTSNPN, SVGIG (reference sequence). There were no patients who had received any treatment before thyroid surgery. Original processing methods: A classifier of distant metastasis in papillary thyroid cancer was built from CDR3 differences (across clinicopathological groups). TCRdb re-clonotyped the PCR reads via MiXCR. The V and J calls were determined by TCRdb, not by the authors. The table has 18,000 or so clones, about 34% seen once; the top ten hold 15% to 20%. General study findings and limits: As reported, TCR beta diversity in blood and tumor was significantly higher in malignant thyroid tumors than in benign nodules.

The chain is built from TRBV30 and TRBJ1-6; TRBD1 matches 8 bases. Specimen: tumor tissue. This receptor was identified in a female donor with papillary thyroid cancer or a benign thyroid nodule (not recorded which). Some clones in this sample may be carry-over from other donors' samples. The CDR3 DNA sequence: TGTGCCTGGAGTGCTGGGACAGGTCCACCCCTCCACTCT. As protein: CAWSAGTGPPLHS.